This T cell receptor (beta chain) was retrieved from a study of Graves' ophthalmopathy and Graves' hyperthyroidism (dated by TCRdb to the late 2010s). For the study in its entirety: Peripheral blood was collected before any treatment was given, at the time of initial diagnosis. The study used signatures of the TCR beta repertoire to tell Graves' ophthalmopathy apart from Graves' hyperthyroidism and to predict which patients would progress to ophthalmopathy. In total, around 140 blood samples were TCR-sequenced: approximately 42 ophthalmopathy, approximately 75 hyperthyroidism and around 17 hyperthyroidism-to-ophthalmopathy patients. To explore V-J signatures distinguishing ophthalmopathy from hyperthyroidism, a discovery set of more than 95 patients (about 43 ophthalmopathy, roughly 60 stable hyperthyroidism) was enrolled. The independent validation cohort included around 19 hyperthyroidism patients plus 17 patients who later progressed from hyperthyroidism to ophthalmopathy. In more than five hyperthyroidism patients, T-cell repertoires of thyroid tissue and blood were compared. Once sampling was done, hyperthyroidism patients were given methimazole at a starting dose of 30 mg daily, while ophthalmopathy patients were given high-dose intravenous methylprednisolone. For training and testing, the 80 to 100 patients in the discovery cohort were randomly divided in a 7:3 ratio. The investigation overall reported the following: The 13-signature model separated ophthalmopathy from stable hyperthyroidism with roughly 88% sensitivity and roughly 84% specificity in cross-validation, and 80%/75% in the test set. Among expanded thyroid clonotypes with frequency above 0.001, most also showed up in blood, which suggests that blood repertoires may reflect the thyroid immune response. In validation, the model predicted ophthalmopathy progression with over 60% sensitivity and 72% to 80% specificity; approximately 12 predicted patients were CT-confirmed with GO in a median of around 6 months. Sample size was not predetermined statistically, and investigators were not blinded to group allocation.

Ophthalmopathy patients had moderately to severely active disease, Clinical Activity Score of at least 3, NOSPECS grade of at least 4, and disease duration under 3 months. Patients with other autoimmune diseases, uncontrolled infections, pregnancy or lactation were excluded. Diagnosis relied on clinical symptoms, serum thyroxine, TRAb, thyroid ultrasound and orbital computed tomography. Ficoll-Paque density gradient centrifugation was used to isolate PBMCs from around 10 ml of fresh peripheral blood. Total RNA was extracted with Trizol reagent and quality-checked on an Agilent 2100 Bioanalyzer. This clonotype was recorded at least ten times. What this receptor recognizes is not known. Base qualities are not provided; no much larger clone lies one nucleotide away. TCR beta CDR3 regions were amplified from RNA transcripts for repertoire sequencing. HTBI primers and the Qiagen OneStep RT-PCR kit were used in a first-round RT-PCR, which was followed by a second-round multiplex PCR, size selection and purification. Libraries were sequenced paired-end with 100 bp reads on an Illumina HiSeq2000. From the authors' description of their analysis: SOAPnuke was used to process the reads, throwing out any read that had adapters, had uncalled bases, had a mean Phred below 15, or lacked an exact constant-primer or identifier match. High-quality paired reads were merged with COPE v1.2.5. Each unique nucleotide sequence was defined as a clonotype, and clonotypes were aligned to IMGT TRB V, D and J references with MiTCR v1.1. Only V-J combinations with frequency above 0.0001 were analysed, covering around 99% of repertoires. For each V-J combination, a TCR clonal expansion and chaos score was defined as F50 clonal expansion divided by the chaos observed in the TCRdist matrix. Welch's t-statistics and random forest were used to reduce the features to 13 V-J combinations, which were then used as input to a naive Bayes classifier. The Morisita-Horn index was used to measure how similar the thyroid and blood repertoires were. The raw public reads went through TCRdb reprocessing: fastp at Q25, MiXCR clone calling, in-frame beta chains kept. Each entry merges the rows of one CDR3 protein and shows their most common DNA and genes. These V and J calls derive from TCRdb rather than the authors' analysis. This sample is represented by 150,000 to 200,000 distinct CDR3 sequences; around two fifths of them were singletons. Roughly 8.9% of the sample is held by the ten biggest clonotypes.

Sequenced input: peripheral blood. This sequence originates from a man aged 30 to 39 with Graves' ophthalmopathy. Donor details come from another sample of the same person, matched by shared clones.

Read as DNA, the sequence is TGCGCCAGCAGCTTCGGGGCAGGGCTGTACGAGCAGTACTTC. Translated, this is CASSFGAGLYEQYF. Here the chain combines TRBV5-1 and TRBJ2-7; the D gene may be TRBD1 or TRBD2, since each aligns over 5 bases. Reading the germline V gene gives CDR1 SGHRS and CDR2 YFSETQ. Taken from cysteine to phenylalanine, the CDR3 has 14 residues. Kept here is only the CDR3 DNA, which spans 42 bases and is read in frame from base 1. A distance of 13 bases separates the germline ends of V and J, which lose 2 bases and 4 bases respectively.